This is a list of T cell receptor beta chains from one sample in a study of CD8+ T cells in alopecia areata. The repertoire was sequenced with immunoSEQ multiplex PCR; TCRdb's copy has only in-frame clones and lacks some. Seen here are around 86,000 clones, around 70% observed once, and the top ten hold 17%. This specimen was CD8+ T cells sorted from blood, taken at approximately week 44, from a patient treated with tofacitinib. The receptors stem from a human donor with alopecia areata. Each CDR3 is given without its conserved first and last residue.

j_gene	v_gene	CDR3aa
TRBJ2-2	TRBV6-5	ASSYVYTGELF
TRBJ2-2	TRBV30	AWCPGTSGGGELF
TRBJ1-1	TRBV19	ASSISENTEAF
TRBJ2-3	TRBV30	AWIAGYGPDTQY
TRBJ2-7	TRBV2	ASGVLGTGAYEQY
TRBJ2-7	TRBV13	ASSFPPSYEQY
TRBJ1-1	TRBV14	ASSQVDRGQAF
TRBJ2-2	TRBV29-1	SVERLPNTGELF
TRBJ1-2	TRBV7-8	ASSLRVVDGYT
TRBJ2-1	TRBV10-1	ASSIGRNNEQF
TRBJ2-3	TRBV13	ASSSSRDTQY
TRBJ1-1	TRBV30	AWSVSILDRGQENTEAF
TRBJ2-3	TRBV7-9	ASSPIGGSTDTQY
TRBJ1-4	TRBV9	ASSGDRKGEKLF
TRBJ1-5	TRBV27	ASSPSYGSNQPQH
TRBJ2-7	TRBV15	ATSSREAKENEQY
TRBJ1-1	TRBV30	AWSVGAGDQAF
TRBJ2-3	TRBV9	ASSSEGVSTDTQY
TRBJ2-7	TRBV29-1	SVELAGSSYEQY
TRBJ2-5	TRBV6-1	ASSGWTDQETQY
TRBJ2-2	TRBV7-6	ASSPGRGATGELF
TRBJ2-1	TRBV10-2	ASSESNGYNEQF
TRBJ2-7	TRBV7-2	ASSPRSGGIGEQY
TRBJ2-3	TRBV4-3	ASSQGLAGGTDTQY
TRBJ2-7	TRBV29-1	SVEGGSGQY
TRBJ2-7	TRBV7-2	ASSLFVTARDPYEQY
TRBJ2-7	TRBV6-5	ASSYGPDSPYEQY
TRBJ1-1	TRBV5-8	ASSLGPRSEAF
TRBJ2-7	TRBV6-5	ASSYSTLAEQY
TRBJ2-2	TRBV27	ASSLGVKRTGELF
TRBJ1-2	TRBV4-3	ASSEGGLDYGYT
TRBJ1-2	TRBV6-5	ASSYSIGQINYGYT
TRBJ1-4	TRBV4-1	ASSQILRLGAASEKLF
TRBJ1-5	TRBV25-1	ASSGASNQPQH
TRBJ2-7	TRBV13	ASSSGTGSYEQY
TRBJ1-2	TRBV5-1	ASSFQGGGYT
TRBJ2-7	TRBV29-1	SVQTGGGHEQY
TRBJ2-6	TRBV14	ASSQDMARDNLSGANVLT
TRBJ2-7	TRBV6-5	AIGPTTGEQY
TRBJ2-3	TRBV15	ATSKTSGGTSTDTQY
TRBJ2-7	TRBV19	ASSTSIGTTSSYEQY
TRBJ1-1	TRBV2	ASSEGVEAF
TRBJ1-6	TRBV4-3	ASSQRWQGMDNSPLH
TRBJ1-2	TRBV10-2	ASSDPGEGYT
TRBJ2-7	TRBV4-1	ASSQARGSEQY
TRBJ2-3	TRBV6-5	ASGQPYTDTQY